A selection of T cell receptor beta chains follows, all from one sample in a study of blood T cells in healthy people across ages. TCRdb called the 5' RACE reads again in MiXCR, with one record for every CDR3 protein. The repertoire holds over a million distinct CDR3 sequences, with 42% as singletons. Sequencing input: blood. These receptors originate from a woman between 18 and 29 years old in good health. Both conserved end residues are part of each CDR3. The D gene is left open where the match is weak. A clone size is listed for some rows: how often the clone was seen (once, few, many), or a class if it is expanded.

v_call	d_call	j_call	clone_size	cdr3_aa	cdr3_nt
TRBV6-1	.	TRBJ2-1	.	CASKQTVNSYNEQFF	TGTGCCAGCAAACAGACAGTAAACTCCTACAATGAGCAGTTCTTC
TRBV6-5	TRBD1	TRBJ2-7	.	CASSYSYSGTGDTRAYEQYF	TGTGCCAGCAGTTACTCCTATTCCGGGACAGGGGACACCCGAGCCTACGAGCAGTACTTC
TRBV7-6	.	TRBJ2-1	.	CASSSGPTGDEQFF	TGTGCCAGCAGCTCCGGGCCCACTGGGGATGAGCAGTTCTTC
TRBV20-1	.	TRBJ2-7	.	CSSSSAGASYEQYF	TGCAGTTCTAGTAGTGCGGGGGCGTCCTACGAGCAGTACTTC
TRBV7-9	TRBD2	TRBJ2-1	.	CASRRRLAEDNEQFF	TGTGCCAGCAGACGACGACTAGCGGAAGACAATGAGCAGTTCTTC
TRBV6-6	.	TRBJ1-5	.	CASSYSIRPEDSKPQHF	TGTGCCAGCAGTTACTCGATACGGCCCGAAGATTCGAAGCCCCAGCATTTT
TRBV6-5	.	TRBJ2-3	.	CASSYLRGDTQYF	TGTGCCAGCAGTTACTTAAGGGGGGATACGCAGTATTTT
TRBV4-1	.	TRBJ2-1	.	CASSPGGSQASNEQFF	TGCGCCAGCAGCCCCGGGGGTAGCCAGGCCTCCAATGAGCAGTTCTTC
TRBV18	TRBD1	TRBJ2-3	.	CASSPTTGGTDTQYF	TGTGCCAGCTCACCAACGACAGGGGGGACAGATACGCAGTATTTT
TRBV20-1	.	TRBJ1-2	few	CSASGGDGYGYTF	TGCAGTGCTAGCGGGGGCGATGGATATGGCTACACCTTC
TRBV4-1	TRBD2	TRBJ2-1	few	CASSQVGLARYNEQFF	TGCGCCAGCAGCCAAGTAGGACTAGCGAGGTACAATGAGCAGTTCTTC
TRBV7-2	.	TRBJ2-2	.	CASSRGGVVRTGELFF	TGTGCCAGCAGCCGGGGCGGGGTTGTACGGACCGGGGAGCTGTTTTTT
TRBV29-1	.	TRBJ1-2	few	CSVEWTADYGYTF	TGCAGCGTTGAGTGGACGGCAGACTATGGCTACACCTTC
TRBV5-1	TRBD1	TRBJ2-3	.	CASRTGNPDTQYF	TGCGCCAGCAGGACAGGGAACCCAGATACGCAGTATTTT
TRBV2	TRBD1	TRBJ2-2	few	CASRDLQGYVGELFF	TGTGCCAGCAGAGATTTACAGGGGTACGTCGGGGAGCTGTTTTTT
TRBV6-1	TRBD1	TRBJ2-5	.	CASSEARGDRGGETQYF	TGTGCCAGCAGTGAAGCGAGGGGGGACAGGGGAGGAGAGACCCAGTACTTC
TRBV6-1	TRBD2	TRBJ2-7	.	CATMKGLGGVDEQYF	TGTGCCACCATGAAAGGCCTTGGGGGGGTCGACGAGCAGTACTTC
TRBV11-2	TRBD2	TRBJ2-1	.	CASSLGLPSGGRNEQFF	TGTGCCAGCAGCTTAGGTTTACCTAGCGGGGGTCGAAATGAGCAGTTCTTC